This T cell receptor (beta chain) was observed in a study of CD8 T cells in Susac syndrome. Reverse transcription of about 0.45 to 1 ug RNA was carried out with random hexamers. Using its own MiXCR run on the immunoSEQ multiplex PCR reads, TCRdb lists one record per CDR3 protein. The table includes roughly 130,000 distinct CDR3 sequences, nearly 95% detected once. Peripheral blood CD8+ and CD4+ T cells were profiled by TCR beta sequencing. The germline gives CDR1 SQVTM, CDR2 ANQGSEA. The CDR3 loop spans 13 amino acids. V shed 4 bases, J shed 4 bases, and the junction held 3 bases outside the gene matches.

The origin of this receptor is a human donor in good health. The chain recombines TRBV29-1 with TRBJ1-5; TRBD1 matches at 8 bases. The sequenced sample was CD4+ T cells from PBMCs. The CDR3 bases are TGCAGCGTTGTTGGGACAGGTAATCAGCCCCAGCATTTT. Its protein product is CSVVGTGNQPQHF. The full variable domain, rest sourced from reference TRBV29-1 and TRBJ1-5, is SAVISQKPSRDICQRGTSLTIQCQVDSQVTMMFWYRQQPGQSLTLIATANQGSEATYESGFVIDKFPISRPNLTFSTLTVSNMSPEDSSIYLCSVVGTGNQPQHFGDGTRLSIL.